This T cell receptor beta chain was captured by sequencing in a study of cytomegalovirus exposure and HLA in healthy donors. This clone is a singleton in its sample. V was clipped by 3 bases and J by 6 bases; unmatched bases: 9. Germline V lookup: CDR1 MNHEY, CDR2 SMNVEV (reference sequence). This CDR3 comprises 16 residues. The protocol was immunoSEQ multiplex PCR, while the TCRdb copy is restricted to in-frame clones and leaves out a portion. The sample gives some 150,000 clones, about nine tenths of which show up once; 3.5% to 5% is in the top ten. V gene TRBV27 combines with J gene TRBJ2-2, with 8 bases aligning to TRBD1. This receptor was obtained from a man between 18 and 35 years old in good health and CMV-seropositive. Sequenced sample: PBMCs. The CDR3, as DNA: TGTGCCAGCAGTTTCCGGACAGGGAGCGTCTCCGGGGAGCTGTTTTTT. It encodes CASSFRTGSVSGELFF.